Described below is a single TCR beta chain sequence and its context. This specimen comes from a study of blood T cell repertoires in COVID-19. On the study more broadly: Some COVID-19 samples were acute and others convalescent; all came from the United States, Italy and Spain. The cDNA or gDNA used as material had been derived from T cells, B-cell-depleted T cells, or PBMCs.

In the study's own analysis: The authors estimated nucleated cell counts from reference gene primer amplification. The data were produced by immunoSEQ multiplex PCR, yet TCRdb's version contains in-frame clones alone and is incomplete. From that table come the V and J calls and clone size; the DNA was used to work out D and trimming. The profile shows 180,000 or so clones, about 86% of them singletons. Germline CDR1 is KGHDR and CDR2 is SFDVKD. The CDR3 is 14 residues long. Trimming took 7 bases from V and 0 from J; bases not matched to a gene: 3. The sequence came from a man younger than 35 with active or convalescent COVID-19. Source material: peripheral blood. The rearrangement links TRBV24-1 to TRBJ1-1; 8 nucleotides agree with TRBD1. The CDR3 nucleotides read TGTGCCACCAGAGACAGGGGAATGAACACTGAAGCTTTCTTT. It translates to CATRDRGMNTEAFF.